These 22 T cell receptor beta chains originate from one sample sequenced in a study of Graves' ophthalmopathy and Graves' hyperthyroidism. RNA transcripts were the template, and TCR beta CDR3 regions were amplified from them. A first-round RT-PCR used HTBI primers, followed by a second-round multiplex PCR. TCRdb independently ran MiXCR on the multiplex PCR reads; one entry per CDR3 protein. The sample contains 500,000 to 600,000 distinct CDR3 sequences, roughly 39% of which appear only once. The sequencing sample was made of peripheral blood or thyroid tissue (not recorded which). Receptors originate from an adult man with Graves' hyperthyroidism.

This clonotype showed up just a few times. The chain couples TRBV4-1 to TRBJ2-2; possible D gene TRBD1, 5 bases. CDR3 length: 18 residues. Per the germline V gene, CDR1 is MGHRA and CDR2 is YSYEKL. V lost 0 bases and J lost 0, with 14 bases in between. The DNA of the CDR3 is TGCGCCAGCAGCCAAGATCTAGGGTGGGGCCCGAACACCGGGGAGCTGTTTTTT. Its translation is CASSQDLGWGPNTGELFF.

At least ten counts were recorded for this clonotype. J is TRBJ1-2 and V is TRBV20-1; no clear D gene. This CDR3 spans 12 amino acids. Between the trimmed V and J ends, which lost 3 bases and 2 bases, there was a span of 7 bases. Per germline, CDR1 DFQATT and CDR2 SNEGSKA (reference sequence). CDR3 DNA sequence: TGCAGTGCTAGGGAGGAAAACTATGGCTACACCTTC. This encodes CSAREENYGYTF.

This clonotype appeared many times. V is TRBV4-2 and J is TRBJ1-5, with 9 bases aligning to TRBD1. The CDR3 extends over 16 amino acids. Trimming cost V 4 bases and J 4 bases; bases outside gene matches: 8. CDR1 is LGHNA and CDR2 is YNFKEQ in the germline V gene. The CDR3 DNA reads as TGTGCCAGCAGCCCGTCAACAGGGGGCGGTAATCAGCCCCAGCATTTT. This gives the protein CASSPSTGGGNQPQHF.

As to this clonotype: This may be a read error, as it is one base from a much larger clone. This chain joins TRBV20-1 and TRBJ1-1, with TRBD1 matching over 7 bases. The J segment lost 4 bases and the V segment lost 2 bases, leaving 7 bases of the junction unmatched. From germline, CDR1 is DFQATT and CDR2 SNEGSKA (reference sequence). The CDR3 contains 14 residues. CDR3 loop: CSARSPTGITEAFF. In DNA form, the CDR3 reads TGCAGTGCTAGATCTCCGACAGGGATCACTGAAGCTTTCTTT.

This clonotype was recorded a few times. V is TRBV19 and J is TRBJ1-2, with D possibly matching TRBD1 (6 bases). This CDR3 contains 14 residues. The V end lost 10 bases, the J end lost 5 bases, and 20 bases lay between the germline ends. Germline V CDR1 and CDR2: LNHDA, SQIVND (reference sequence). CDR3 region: CAIWDPRGEYGYTF. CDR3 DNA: TGTGCCATTTGGGATCCCAGGGGCGAATATGGCTACACCTTC.

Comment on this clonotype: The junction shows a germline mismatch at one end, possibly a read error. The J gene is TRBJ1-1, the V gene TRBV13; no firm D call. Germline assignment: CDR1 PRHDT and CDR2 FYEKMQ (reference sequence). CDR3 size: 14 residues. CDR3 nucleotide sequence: TGCGCCAGCAGCGAGACTAGCAGGAACACTGAAGCTTTCTTT. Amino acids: CASSETSRNTEAFF.

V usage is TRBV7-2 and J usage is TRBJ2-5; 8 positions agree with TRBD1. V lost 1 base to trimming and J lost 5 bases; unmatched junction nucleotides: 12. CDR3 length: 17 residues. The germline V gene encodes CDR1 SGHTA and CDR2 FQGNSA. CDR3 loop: CASSLVPGQGGNETQYF. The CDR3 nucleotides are TGTGCCAGCAGCTTAGTACCCGGACAGGGTGGCAATGAGACCCAGTACTTC.

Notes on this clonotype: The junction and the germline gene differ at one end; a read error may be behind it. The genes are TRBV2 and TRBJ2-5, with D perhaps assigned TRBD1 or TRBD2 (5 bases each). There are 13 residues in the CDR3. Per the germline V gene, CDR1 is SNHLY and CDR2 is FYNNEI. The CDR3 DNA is TGTGCCAGCAGTGAAGCGATCGGGGACCCGAGGTTCTTC. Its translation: CASSEAIGDPRFF.

CDR3 bases: TGTGCCATCAGTGCGGGACAGACCTACGAGCAGTACTTC. Translation gives CAISAGQTYEQYF. The V call is TRBV10-3, the J call TRBJ2-7; 7 bases line up with TRBD1. Germline CDR1 is ENHRY and CDR2 is SYGVKD. J gave up 2 bases and V 4 bases, and 2 bases lay outside the gene matches. This CDR3 has 13 amino acids.

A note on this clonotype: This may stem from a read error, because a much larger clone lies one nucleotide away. The CDR3 protein is CATSDPSGTRGNEQYF. In nucleotides, the CDR3 is TGTGCCACCAGTGATCCTAGCGGAACACGGGGCAATGAGCAGTACTTC. This sequence joins TRBV24-1 and TRBJ2-7; 7 positions match TRBD2. The J segment lost 7 bases and the V segment lost 3 bases, leaving 14 bases of the junction unmatched. Germline CDR1 is KGHDR and CDR2 is SFDVKD. CDR3 length: 16 amino acids.

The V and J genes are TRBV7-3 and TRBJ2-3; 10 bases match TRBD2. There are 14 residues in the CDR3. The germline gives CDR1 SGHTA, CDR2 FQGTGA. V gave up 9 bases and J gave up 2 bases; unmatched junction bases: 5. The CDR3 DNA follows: TGTGCCAGTAGACTAGCGGGTAACACAGATACGCAGTATTTT. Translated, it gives CASRLAGNTDTQYF.

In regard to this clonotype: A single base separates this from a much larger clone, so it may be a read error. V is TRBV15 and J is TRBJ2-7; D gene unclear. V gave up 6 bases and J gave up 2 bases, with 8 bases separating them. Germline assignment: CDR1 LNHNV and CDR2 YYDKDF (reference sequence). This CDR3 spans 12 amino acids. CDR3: CATRHGPYEQYF. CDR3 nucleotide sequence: TGTGCCACCAGACACGGTCCCTACGAGCAGTACTTC.

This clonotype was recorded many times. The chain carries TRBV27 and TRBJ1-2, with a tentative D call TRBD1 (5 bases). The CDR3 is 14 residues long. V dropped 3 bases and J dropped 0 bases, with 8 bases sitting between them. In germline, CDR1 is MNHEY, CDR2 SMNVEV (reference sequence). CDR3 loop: CASSFSGPNYGYTF. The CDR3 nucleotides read TGTGCCAGCAGTTTCTCGGGACCTAACTATGGCTACACCTTC.

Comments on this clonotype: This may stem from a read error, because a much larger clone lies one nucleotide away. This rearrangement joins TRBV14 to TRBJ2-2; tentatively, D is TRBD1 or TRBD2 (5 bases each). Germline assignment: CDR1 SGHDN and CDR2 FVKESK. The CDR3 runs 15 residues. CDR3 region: CASSEPGRNTEELFF. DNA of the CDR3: TGTGCCAGCAGTGAACCGGGACGGAACACCGAGGAGCTGTTTTTT.

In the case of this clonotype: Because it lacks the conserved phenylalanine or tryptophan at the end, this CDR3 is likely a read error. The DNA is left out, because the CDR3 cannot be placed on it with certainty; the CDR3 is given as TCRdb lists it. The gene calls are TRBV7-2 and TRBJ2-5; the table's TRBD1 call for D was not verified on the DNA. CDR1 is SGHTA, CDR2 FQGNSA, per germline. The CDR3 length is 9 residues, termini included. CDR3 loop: CASSLVPQA.

CDR3 bases: TGTGCCAGCAGTCCCCCCCCTGGAAACACCATATATTTT. It yields the protein CASSPPPGNTIYF. The chain links TRBV12-3 or TRBV12-4 to TRBJ1-3; D is ambiguous. The CDR3 has 13 residues. V was trimmed by 5 bases and J by 2 bases, leaving 7 bases between them.

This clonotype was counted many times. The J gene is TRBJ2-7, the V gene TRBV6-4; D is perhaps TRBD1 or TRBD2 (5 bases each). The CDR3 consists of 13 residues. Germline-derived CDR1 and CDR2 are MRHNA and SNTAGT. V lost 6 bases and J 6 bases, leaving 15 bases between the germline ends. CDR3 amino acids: CASSGETGSEQYF. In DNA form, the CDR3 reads TGTGCCAGCAGCGGGGAAACAGGATCCGAGCAGTACTTC.

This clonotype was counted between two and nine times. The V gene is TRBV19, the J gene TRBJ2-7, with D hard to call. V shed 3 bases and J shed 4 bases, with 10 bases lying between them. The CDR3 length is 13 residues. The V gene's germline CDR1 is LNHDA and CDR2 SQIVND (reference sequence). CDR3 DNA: TGTGCCAGTAGTATCACCACAGCATACGAGCAGTACTTC. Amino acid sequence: CASSITTAYEQYF. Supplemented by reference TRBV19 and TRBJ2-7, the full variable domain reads DGGITQSPKYLFRKEGQNVTLSCEQNLNHDAMYWYRQDPGQGLRLIYYSQIVNDFQKGDIAEGYSVSREKKESFPLTVTSAQKNPTAFYLCASSITTAYEQYFGPGTRLTVT.

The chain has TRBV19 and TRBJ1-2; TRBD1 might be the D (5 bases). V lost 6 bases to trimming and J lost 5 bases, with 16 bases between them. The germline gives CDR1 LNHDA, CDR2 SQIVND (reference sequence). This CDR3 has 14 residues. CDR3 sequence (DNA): TGTGCCAGTAGATTCAGGGACCGGGCTTATGGCTACACCTTC. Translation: CASRFRDRAYGYTF.

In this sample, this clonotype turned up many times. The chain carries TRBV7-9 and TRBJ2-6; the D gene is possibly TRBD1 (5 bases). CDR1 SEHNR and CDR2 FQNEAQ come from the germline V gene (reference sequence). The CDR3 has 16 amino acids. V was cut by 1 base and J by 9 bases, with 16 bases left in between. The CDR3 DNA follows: TGTGCCAGCAGCTTAGGGGGCCCTGCTCTGGTCAACGTCCTGACTTTC. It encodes CASSLGGPALVNVLTF.

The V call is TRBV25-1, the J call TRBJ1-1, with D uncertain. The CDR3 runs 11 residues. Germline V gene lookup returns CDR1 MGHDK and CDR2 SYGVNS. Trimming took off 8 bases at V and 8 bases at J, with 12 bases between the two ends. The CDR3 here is CASLDRFEAFF. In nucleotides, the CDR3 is TGTGCCAGCTTAGATCGGTTCGAAGCTTTCTTT.

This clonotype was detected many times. The CDR3 DNA follows: TGCGCCAGCAGTGAGGGCGACAGGGGCTTCTACGAGCAGTACTTC. This sequence encodes CASSEGDRGFYEQYF. This chain connects TRBV10-2 to TRBJ2-7; 8 positions agree with TRBD1. This CDR3 has 15 residues. Germline values: CDR1 WSHSY, CDR2 SAAADI. The V gene end was trimmed by 2 bases and the J gene end by 3 bases; junction bases not matched to a gene: 6.